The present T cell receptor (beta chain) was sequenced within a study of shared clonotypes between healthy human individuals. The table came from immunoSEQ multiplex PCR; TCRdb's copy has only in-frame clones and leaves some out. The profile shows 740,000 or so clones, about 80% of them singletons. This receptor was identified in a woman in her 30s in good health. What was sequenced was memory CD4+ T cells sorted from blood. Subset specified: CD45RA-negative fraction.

The CDR3 loop reads CASSFRGPEFYEQFF. For the CDR3, the DNA is TGTGCCAGCAGCTTTCGCGGGCCAGAGTTCTATGAGCAGTTCTTC. The chain couples TRBV7-9 to TRBJ2-1, with D possibly TRBD2 on 5 matching bases. The CDR3 spans 15 residues. V was clipped by 3 bases and J by 8 bases, with 17 bases between them. In germline, CDR1 is SEHNR, CDR2 FQNEAQ (reference sequence).